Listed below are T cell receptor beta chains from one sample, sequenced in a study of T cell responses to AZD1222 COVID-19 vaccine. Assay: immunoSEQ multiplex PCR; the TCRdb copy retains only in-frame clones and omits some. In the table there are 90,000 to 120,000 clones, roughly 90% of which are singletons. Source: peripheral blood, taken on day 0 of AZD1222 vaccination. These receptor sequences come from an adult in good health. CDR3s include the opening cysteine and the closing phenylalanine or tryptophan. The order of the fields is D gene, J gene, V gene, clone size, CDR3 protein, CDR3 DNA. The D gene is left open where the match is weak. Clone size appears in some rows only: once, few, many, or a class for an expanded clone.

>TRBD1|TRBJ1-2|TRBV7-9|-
CASSLGGIDRDGYGYTF
TGTGCCAGCAGCTTAGGGGGTATCGACAGGGATGGCTATGGCTACACCTTC
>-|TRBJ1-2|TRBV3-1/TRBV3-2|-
CASSQQRAYGYTF
TGTGCCAGCAGCCAACAACGGGCCTATGGCTACACCTTC
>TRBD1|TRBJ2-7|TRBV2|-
CASTLDRSLYEQYF
TGTGCCAGCACCCTGGACAGGAGCCTCTACGAGCAGTACTTC
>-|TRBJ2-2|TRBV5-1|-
CASSQHPGQRGTGELFF
TGCGCCAGCAGCCAACACCCCGGACAGCGGGGCACCGGGGAGCTGTTTTTT
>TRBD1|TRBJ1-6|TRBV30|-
CAWSVGRGRPLHF
TGTGCCTGGAGTGTGGGCAGGGGGCGACCCCTCCACTTT
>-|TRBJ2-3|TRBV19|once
CASSSGASTDTQYF
TGTGCCAGTTCCTCGGGGGCTAGCACAGATACGCAGTATTTT
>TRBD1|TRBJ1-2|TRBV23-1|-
CASSSIRGTGYGYTF
TGCGCCAGCAGTTCCATCCGGGGGACAGGCTATGGCTACACCTTC
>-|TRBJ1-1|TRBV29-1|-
CSVVSPAGTEAFF
TGCAGCGTTGTGTCTCCGGCCGGCACTGAAGCTTTCTTT
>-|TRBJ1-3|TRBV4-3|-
CASSQDGTNPGNTIYF
TGCGCCAGCAGCCAAGACGGCACCAACCCTGGAAACACCATATATTTT
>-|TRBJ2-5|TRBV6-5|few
CASSPGETQYF
TGTGCCAGCAGTCCCGGAGAGACCCAGTACTTC
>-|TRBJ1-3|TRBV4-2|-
CASSQEQAGNTIYF
TGTGCCAGCAGCCAAGAGCAGGCTGGAAACACCATATATTTT
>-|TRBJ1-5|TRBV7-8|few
CASSLAPVGSNQPQHF
TGTGCCAGCAGCTTAGCGCCCGTCGGTAGCAATCAGCCCCAGCATTTT
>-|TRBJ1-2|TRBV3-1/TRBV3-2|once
CASSQGVPAGEGYTF
TGTGCCAGCAGCCAAGGCGTGCCAGCAGGGGAGGGCTACACCTTC
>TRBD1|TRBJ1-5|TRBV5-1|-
CASSFGQDQPQHF
TGCGCCAGCAGCTTCGGACAGGACCAGCCCCAGCATTTT
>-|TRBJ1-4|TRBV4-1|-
CASSQFGSSTTNEKLFF
TGCGCCAGCAGCCAATTTGGGAGTAGCACAACTAATGAAAAACTGTTTTTT
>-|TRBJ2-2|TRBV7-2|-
CASSFWDGSNTGELFF
TGTGCCAGCAGCTTCTGGGACGGATCGAACACCGGGGAGCTGTTTTTT
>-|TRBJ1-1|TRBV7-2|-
CASSLGGMNTEAFF
TGTGCCAGCAGCTTAGGCGGTATGAACACTGAAGCTTTCTTT
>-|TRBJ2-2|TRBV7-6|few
CASSFGGGELFF
TGTGCCAGCAGCTTCGGCGGCGGGGAGCTGTTTTTT
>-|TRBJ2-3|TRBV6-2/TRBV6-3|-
CASSYSLTQYF
TGTGCCAGCAGTTACTCTTTGACGCAGTATTTT
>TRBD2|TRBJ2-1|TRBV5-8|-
CASSPPGGYEQFF
TGTGCCAGCAGTCCCCCGGGAGGGTATGAGCAGTTCTTC
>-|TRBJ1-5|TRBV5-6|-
CASTSLGFDNQPQHF
TGTGCCAGCACCTCGTTGGGGTTCGACAATCAGCCCCAGCATTTT
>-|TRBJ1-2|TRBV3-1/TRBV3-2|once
CASSQEFRGHGYTF
TGTGCCAGCAGCCAAGAGTTCCGGGGGCATGGCTACACCTTC
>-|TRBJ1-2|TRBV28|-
CASSFRGSYNYGYTF
TGTGCCAGCAGTTTTCGGGGGTCCTATAACTATGGCTACACCTTC
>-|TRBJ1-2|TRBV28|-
CASSLNARVLYGYTF
TGTGCCAGCAGTTTAAATGCCAGGGTATTGTATGGCTACACCTTC
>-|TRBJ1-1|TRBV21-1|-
CASSKGGRTEAFF
TGTGCCAGCAGCAAAGGGGGTCGGACTGAAGCTTTCTTT
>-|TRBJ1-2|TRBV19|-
CASRPSDRGDRRYGYTF
TGTGCCAGTAGACCCTCCGACCGTGGGGACCGAAGATATGGCTACACCTTC
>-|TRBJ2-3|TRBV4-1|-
CASSQEITDTQYF
TGCGCCAGCAGCCAGGAGATCACAGATACGCAGTATTTT
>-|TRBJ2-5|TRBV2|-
CASSGTAEKTQYF
TGTGCCAGCAGCGGGACGGCTGAGAAGACCCAGTACTTC
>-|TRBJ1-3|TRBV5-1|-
CASADSPPDSGNTIYF
TGCGCCAGCGCGGATAGCCCGCCTGACTCTGGAAACACCATATATTTT
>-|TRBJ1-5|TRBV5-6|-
CASSAGGSNQPQHF
TGTGCCAGCAGCGCCGGGGGGAGCAATCAGCCCCAGCATTTT
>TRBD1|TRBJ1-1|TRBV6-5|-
CASRGPGQGVTEAFF
TGTGCCAGCCGGGGGCCGGGACAGGGAGTTACTGAAGCTTTCTTT
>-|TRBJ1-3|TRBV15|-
CATSNTVLSGNTIYF
TGTGCCACCAGCAACACGGTTCTCTCTGGAAACACCATATATTTT
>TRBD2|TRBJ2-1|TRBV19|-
CASKTSGLRDEQFF
TGTGCCAGTAAGACTAGCGGACTCCGCGATGAGCAGTTCTTC
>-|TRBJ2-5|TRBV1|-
CTSSQHQGLEGQETQYF
TGCACCAGCAGCCAACACCAGGGACTAGAGGGACAAGAGACCCAGTACTTC
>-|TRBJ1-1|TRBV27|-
CASSRGLTLGVEAFF
TGTGCCAGCAGTAGAGGTTTAACCCTGGGGGTTGAAGCTTTCTTT
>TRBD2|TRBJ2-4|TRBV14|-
CASSHGTSGGLDIQYF
TGTGCCAGCAGCCATGGGACTAGCGGGGGGCTGGACATTCAGTACTTC
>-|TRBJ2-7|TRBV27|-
CASGGGTNYEQYF
TGTGCCAGCGGTGGGGGGACCAATTACGAGCAGTACTTC
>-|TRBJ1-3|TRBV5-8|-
CASSVGPSSGNTIYF
TGTGCCAGCAGCGTTGGGCCGAGCTCTGGAAACACCATATATTTT
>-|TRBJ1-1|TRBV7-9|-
CASSPRTEAFF
TGTGCCAGCAGCCCCAGAACTGAAGCTTTCTTT
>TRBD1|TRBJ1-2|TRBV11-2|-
CASSPDRDWGYTF
TGTGCCAGCAGCCCGGACAGGGATTGGGGCTACACCTTC
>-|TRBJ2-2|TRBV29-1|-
CSVATGNTGELFF
TGCAGCGTTGCGACAGGGAACACCGGGGAGCTGTTTTTT
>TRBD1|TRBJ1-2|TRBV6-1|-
CASSEFRTGSLGGYTF
TGTGCCAGCAGTGAATTTAGGACAGGGAGTTTAGGTGGCTACACCTTC
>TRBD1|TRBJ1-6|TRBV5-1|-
CASSREGQPNSPLHF
TGCGCCAGCAGCCGCGAGGGACAGCCTAATTCACCCCTCCACTTT
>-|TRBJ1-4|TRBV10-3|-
CAIAQGGDEKLFF
TGTGCCATTGCACAGGGTGGGGATGAAAAACTGTTTTTT
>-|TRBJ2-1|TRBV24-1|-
CATSEGGLREQFF
TGTGCCACCAGTGAGGGGGGGCTCCGTGAGCAGTTCTTC
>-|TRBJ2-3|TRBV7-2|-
CASSSYFGRDTQYF
TGTGCCAGCAGCTCATACTTTGGGAGAGATACGCAGTATTTT
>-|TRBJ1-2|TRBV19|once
CASSTGTDTRGYTF
TGTGCCAGTAGTACCGGGACGGATACACGTGGCTACACCTTC
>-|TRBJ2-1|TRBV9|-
CASSMMGASEQFF
TGTGCCAGCAGTATGATGGGGGCCAGTGAGCAGTTCTTC